This TCR beta chain was observed in a study of blood T cell repertoires in COVID-19. Study information: T cells, B-cell-depleted T cells, or PBMCs provided the cDNA or gDNA that served as material.

TCRdb's copy holds only in-frame clones and misses some; the assay was immunoSEQ multiplex PCR. This sample yields approximately 250,000 clones, of which around 83% are seen a single time; less than 7.5% belongs to the top ten. CDR3 length: 15 amino acids. Per germline, CDR1 LNHDA and CDR2 SQIVND (reference sequence). The trim removed 5 bases at V and 4 bases at J, leaving 6 bases unmatched. This TCR was recovered from a woman aged 45-65 years with acute or convalescent COVID-19. The V and J genes are TRBV19 and TRBJ1-2; 11 bases match TRBD1. The material sequenced was peripheral blood. The CDR3 loop reads CASSPLDRGLYGYTF. The CDR3 bases are TGTGCCAGTAGTCCTTTGGACAGGGGGCTCTATGGCTACACCTTC. The full variable domain, in which reference TRBV19 and TRBJ1-2 provide the parts outside the CDR3, is DGGITQSPKYLFRKEGQNVTLSCEQNLNHDAMYWYRQDPGQGLRLIYYSQIVNDFQKGDIAEGYSVSREKKESFPLTVTSAQKNPTAFYLCASSPLDRGLYGYTFGSGTRLTVV.